Below are 22 T cell receptor beta chains sequenced from a single sample in a study of blood T cell repertoires in COVID-19. The table came from immunoSEQ multiplex PCR; TCRdb's copy has only in-frame clones and leaves some out. This table has 100,000 to 120,000 clones, around 80% appearing once. Sequencing was done on a sample of peripheral blood. Receptors originate from a woman aged 80 or over with acute or convalescent COVID-19.

The J gene is TRBJ1-1, the V gene TRBV7-9; no clear D. CDR3 length equals 13 residues. V was shortened by 2 bases and J by 2 bases, with 6 bases between the two germline ends. Germline CDR1 and CDR2: SEHNR and FQNEAQ (reference sequence). This CDR3 is CASSLNSNTEAFF. DNA of the CDR3: TGTGCCAGCAGCTTAAACAGCAACACTGAAGCTTTCTTT.

The chain recombines TRBV7-9 with TRBJ2-4; D is possibly TRBD1 (6 bases). V lost 3 bases and J lost 0, with 21 bases in between. Germline values: CDR1 SEHNR, CDR2 FQNEAQ (reference sequence). This CDR3 contains 19 residues. CDR3 coding DNA: TGTGCCAGCAGCTTTAGCCCTCAAGGACAGTTCCTAGCCAAAAACATTCAGTACTTC. Residues: CASSFSPQGQFLAKNIQYF.

Only a few counts were recorded for this clone. The chain is built from TRBV27 and TRBJ2-5; D perhaps matches TRBD2 (7 bases). The V gene's germline CDR1 is MNHEY and CDR2 SMNVEV (reference sequence). Trimming left V 6 bases short and J 2 bases short, with 19 bases between. The CDR3 totals 16 residues. The CDR3 sequence: CASSRGGGGLQETQYF. The CDR3 nucleotides are TGTGCCAGCAGCCGAGGGGGGGGCGGGCTTCAAGAGACCCAGTACTTC.

This chain connects TRBV7-2 to TRBJ2-3; 9 bases match TRBD2. This CDR3 region has 16 residues. With V trimmed by 2 bases and J by 2 bases, 5 bases remained unmatched. The germline CDR1 and CDR2 sequences are SGHTA and FQGNSA. The CDR3 nucleotides are TGTGCCAGCAGCTTAAACCCTAGCGGGAACACAGATACGCAGTATTTT. It encodes CASSLNPSGNTDTQYF.

The V call is TRBV18, the J call TRBJ2-7; D possibly corresponds to TRBD1 (5 bases). Deletions cut 2 bases from V and 6 bases from J, with 14 bases between. Germline CDR1 and CDR2: KGHSH and LQKENI. This CDR3 is built from 14 residues. The CDR3 DNA follows: TGTGCCAGCTCACCAGAACAGGTTAAGGCCGAGCAGTACTTC. Translated, it gives CASSPEQVKAEQYF.

The table lists this clone with many counts. This chain uses TRBV7-2 with TRBJ2-1; D not resolved. CDR3 length: 15 residues. The germline V gene has CDR1 SGHTA and CDR2 FQGNSA. Trimming removed 1 base from V and 1 base from J, with 8 bases in between. The CDR3 nucleotides read TGTGCCAGCAGCTTAGTAGCCCCGTCCTACAATGAGCAGTTCTTC. Residues: CASSLVAPSYNEQFF.

The rearrangement links TRBV5-1 to TRBJ1-1, with TRBD1 matching 10 bases. With 2 bases clipped from V and 0 bases from J, the junction kept 4 bases outside the gene matches. This CDR3 is 16 amino acids long. Germline CDR1 reads SGHRS; CDR2 reads YFSETQ. The CDR3 loop reads CASSFGTGEVNTEAFF. CDR3 bases: TGCGCCAGCAGCTTCGGGACAGGGGAAGTGAACACTGAAGCTTTCTTT. The complete variable domain, with remaining parts taken from reference TRBV5-1 and TRBJ1-1, reads KAGVTQTPRYLIKTRGQQVTLSCSPISGHRSVSWYQQTPGQGLQFLFEYFSETQRNKGNFPGRFSGRQFSNSRSEMNVSTLELGDSALYLCASSFGTGEVNTEAFFGQGTRLTVV.

The chain links TRBV2 to TRBJ2-4; D is undetermined. There are 13 residues in the CDR3. Trimming removed 5 bases from V and 7 bases from J, with 12 bases in between. CDR1 is SNHLY and CDR2 is FYNNEI in the germline V gene. CDR3 protein: CASSPEVANIQYF. Written as DNA, the CDR3 is TGTGCCAGCAGTCCTGAGGTGGCGAACATTCAGTACTTC.

J is TRBJ2-5 and V is TRBV3-1 (or the pseudogene TRBV3-2); 7 bases align to TRBD1. The CDR3 is 15 amino acids. The V and J ends lost 6 bases and 5 bases, in that order; junction bases with no gene match: 12. The germline V gene encodes CDR1 LGHDT and CDR2 YNNKEL (reference sequence). The CDR3 here is CASRLGTVPGETQYF. The CDR3 DNA reads as TGTGCCAGCAGACTTGGGACAGTGCCGGGGGAGACCCAGTACTTC.

The chain links TRBV3-1 (or the pseudogene TRBV3-2) to TRBJ2-7; TRBD2 agrees at 7 bases. Germline V gene data show CDR1 as LGHDT and CDR2 as YNNKEL (reference sequence). The CDR3 is 15 amino acids. V gave up 3 bases and J gave up 10 bases; unmatched junction bases: 15. The CDR3 DNA reads as TGTGCCAGCAGCCACTCGGCGGGAGCCCACTGGCGACAGTACTTC. Amino acid sequence: CASSHSAGAHWRQYF.

Of note for this clone: Additional DNA sequences in this sample encode the identical CDR3. J is TRBJ2-1 and V is TRBV28, with D hard to call. Trimming removed 5 bases at V and 5 bases at J, with 7 bases between. The length of the CDR3 is 12 residues. The germline gives CDR1 MDHEN, CDR2 SYDVKM. DNA of the CDR3: TGTGCCAGCAGTCTCCTAAACAATGAGCAGTTCTTC. Protein sequence: CASSLLNNEQFF. The whole variable domain, remainder taken from reference TRBV28 and TRBJ2-1, is DVKVTQSSRYLVKRTGEKVFLECVQDMDHENMFWYRQDPGLGLRLIYFSYDVKMKEKGDIPEGYSVSREKKERFSLILESASTNQTSMYLCASSLLNNEQFFGPGTRLTVL.

The rearrangement uses TRBV28 and TRBJ1-1, with D possibly TRBD1 on 5 matching bases. Trimming pared 2 bases from V and 10 bases from J, leaving 11 bases between. Germline-derived CDR1 and CDR2 are MDHEN and SYDVKM. The CDR3 consists of 12 residues. The CDR3 nucleotides are TGTGCCAGCAGTTTAGGCAGGGTCGGAGCTTTCTTT. Translating gives CASSLGRVGAFF.

The chain has TRBV28 and TRBJ1-5, with no clear D. This CDR3 comprises 14 residues. Trimming removed 1 base from V and 11 bases from J, with 15 bases in between. From germline, CDR1 is MDHEN and CDR2 SYDVKM. The CDR3 region is CASSLSRALRAQHF. The CDR3 coding sequence is TGTGCCAGCAGTTTATCCCGGGCCCTGAGGGCCCAGCATTTT.

V gene TRBV7-2 combines with J gene TRBJ2-6, with 7 positions matching TRBD1. Unmatched junction bases numbered 3, after V lost 6 bases and J lost 1 base. CDR1 is SGHTA, CDR2 FQGNSA, per germline. The CDR3 length is 15 residues. The CDR3 DNA reads TGTGCCAGCAGACCGACAGGGTCTGGGGCCAACGTCCTGACTTTC. Protein: CASRPTGSGANVLTF.

The chain links TRBV6-6 to TRBJ2-7; 12 bases match TRBD2. Trimming took 2 bases from V and 4 from J; bases not matched to a gene: 3. This CDR3 is built from 15 residues. Germline V lookup: CDR1 MNHNY, CDR2 SVGAGI (reference sequence). The CDR3 DNA is TGTGCCAGCAGTTACACCGGGACTAGCGGGTACGAGCAGTACTTC. Its translation is CASSYTGTSGYEQYF.

The sample holds a few counts of this clone. The V call is TRBV7-9, the J call TRBJ1-2; 7 bases align to TRBD1. The CDR3 length is 15 residues. The V segment lost 0 bases and the J segment 8 bases; nucleotides outside the gene matches: 9. Germline V gene data show CDR1 as SEHNR and CDR2 as FQNEAQ (reference sequence). The CDR3 sequence is CASSLAFKGAQGYTF. CDR3 in DNA: TGTGCCAGCAGCTTAGCTTTTAAGGGGGCGCAGGGCTACACCTTC.

The CDR3 here is CASSSDRDRGQDRYEQYF. In nucleotides, the CDR3 is TGTGCCAGCAGCTCCGACCGCGACAGGGGGCAGGACCGCTACGAGCAGTACTTC. This rearrangement joins TRBV13 to TRBJ2-7; 10 bases agree with TRBD1. The CDR3 runs 18 residues. Per germline, CDR1 PRHDT and CDR2 FYEKMQ (reference sequence). The V segment lost 4 bases and the J segment 3 bases; nucleotides outside the gene matches: 15.

A few counts support this clone. The chain combines TRBV5-1 with TRBJ1-3; 11 positions match TRBD1. Per the germline V gene, CDR1 is SGHRS and CDR2 is YFSETQ. There are 15 residues in the CDR3. The J segment lost 2 bases and the V segment lost 4 bases, leaving 2 bases of the junction unmatched. CDR3 nucleotides: TGCGCCAGCAGCCCGGGACAGGGGGCTGGAAACACCATATATTTT. Translating gives CASSPGQGAGNTIYF.

The CDR3 DNA follows: TGTGCCAGTAGTAACGGCGGGGCCTCCTACGAGCAGTACTTC. This codes for CASSNGGASYEQYF. This chain connects TRBV19 to TRBJ2-7; tentative D call: TRBD2 (6 bases). This CDR3 spans 14 amino acids. Per germline, CDR1 LNHDA and CDR2 SQIVND (reference sequence). Trimming removed 4 bases at V and 0 bases at J, with 10 bases between.

J is TRBJ2-1 and V is TRBV3-1 (or the pseudogene TRBV3-2); TRBD2 aligns across 12 bases. The V gene end was trimmed by 6 bases and the J gene end by 8 bases; junction bases not matched to a gene: 11. From germline, CDR1 is LGHDT and CDR2 YNNKEL (reference sequence). CDR3 length equals 16 residues. This CDR3 reads CASSRYGLAGFDEQFF. The CDR3 DNA sequence: TGTGCCAGCAGTCGATATGGACTAGCGGGATTCGATGAGCAGTTCTTC.

The gene calls are TRBV4-1 and TRBJ2-3; TRBD2 might be the D (7 bases). The CDR3 is 16 residues long. CDR1 and CDR2 from the germline V gene are MGHRA and YSYEKL. Deletions cut 6 bases from V and 1 base from J, with 17 bases between. The CDR3 sequence: CASSLIGGPGTDTQYF. As DNA, the CDR3 is TGCGCCAGCAGTCTAATCGGGGGGCCGGGCACAGATACGCAGTATTTT.

This clone was detected only once. This chain connects TRBV7-9 to TRBJ2-5; D is unclear. Germline V gene lookup returns CDR1 SEHNR and CDR2 FQNEAQ (reference sequence). The CDR3 is 14 residues long. Trimming took 5 bases from V and 5 from J, leaving 15 bases between them. The CDR3 here is CASSPSRGRETQYF. CDR3 sequence (DNA): TGTGCCAGCAGCCCCTCCAGAGGCCGGGAGACCCAGTACTTC.